These 16 T cell receptor beta chains originate from one sample sequenced in a study of T-cell reconstitution after alpha-beta-depleted transplantation in children. The authors prepared the TCRbeta library with unique molecular identifiers. MiXCR was run by TCRdb on the PCR reads, yielding one entry per CDR3 protein. Among tens of thousands of distinct CDR3 sequences listed, 44% were seen once. Sequences were derived from PBMCs, mostly from graft donor cells, sampled 360 days after TCRalphabeta/CD19-depleted stem cell transplant. The origin of the receptors is a male patient under 18 who had a stem cell transplant for acute lymphoblastic leukemia, so the T cells may come from the graft donor.

This clonotype was counted a few times. This chain links TRBV27 with TRBJ2-1; 7 positions match TRBD1. The junction had 11 bases not matched to a gene; V was cut back by 6 bases and J by 3 bases. Germline CDR1 reads MNHEY; CDR2 reads SMNVEV (reference sequence). The CDR3 has 16 residues. CDR3 region: CASSLSGGQLYNEQFF. The DNA for the CDR3 is TGTGCCAGCAGCCTTTCAGGGGGACAGCTCTACAATGAGCAGTTCTTC.

The chain carries TRBV20-1 and TRBJ2-3; D call uncertain. Trimming stripped 6 bases from V and 4 bases from J, with 8 bases between. Germline values: CDR1 DFQATT, CDR2 SNEGSKA (reference sequence). This CDR3 is 11 amino acids long. The CDR3 bases are TGCAGTGCCCAAGGCTCAGATACGCAGTATTTT. Encoded protein: CSAQGSDTQYF.

This chain connects TRBV12-3 or TRBV12-4 to TRBJ2-6, with no clear D. This CDR3 has 17 residues. The V gene lost 6 bases and the J gene lost 0 bases, with 15 bases spanning the gap. CDR3 sequence: CASSWGQAYSGANVLTF. The CDR3, as DNA: TGTGCCAGCAGCTGGGGTCAGGCCTACTCTGGGGCCAACGTCCTGACTTTC.

V usage is TRBV28 and J usage is TRBJ2-7; D uncertain. CDR1 and CDR2 from the germline V gene are MDHEN and SYDVKM. This CDR3 contains 12 residues. V shed 1 base and J shed 7 bases, with 8 bases lying between them. In nucleotides, the CDR3 is TGTGCCAGCAGTTTATACGGCCATGAGCAGTACTTC. It is translated as CASSLYGHEQYF.

The gene calls are TRBV9 and TRBJ2-2, with 7 nucleotides matching TRBD1. The germline CDR1 and CDR2 sequences are SGDLS and YYNGEE. This CDR3 has 15 amino acids. J was trimmed by 6 bases and V by 0 bases; bases with no gene match: 5. The CDR3 region has the DNA TGTGCCAGCAGCGTAGTACAGGGGATGGCCGGGGAGCTGTTTTTT. Residues: CASSVVQGMAGELFF.

This chain links TRBV5-1 with TRBJ2-7, with TRBD2 identical over 8 bases. There are 15 residues in the CDR3. CDR1 SGHRS and CDR2 YFSETQ come from the germline V gene. J gave up 3 bases and V 4 bases, and 9 bases lay outside the gene matches. CDR3: CASSLEEAGGYEQYF. CDR3 nucleotides: TGCGCCAGCAGCCTGGAGGAGGCGGGGGGCTACGAGCAGTACTTC.

This clonotype was picked up a small number of times. The chain combines TRBV6-1 with TRBJ2-2; D is unclear. The CDR3 loop spans 15 amino acids. Germline V gene data show CDR1 as MNHNS and CDR2 as SASEGT. V lost 6 bases to trimming and J lost 0 bases, with 11 bases between them. CDR3 coding DNA: TGTGCCAGCAGCTCGGACCGTTCGAACACCGGGGAGCTGTTTTTT. Its translation: CASSSDRSNTGELFF.

The chain joins TRBV7-8 to TRBJ1-2, with D unclear. This CDR3 has 15 amino acids. Trimming took off 3 bases at V and 2 bases at J, with 13 bases between the two ends. Germline V CDR1 and CDR2: SGHVS, FQNEAQ. The CDR3 bases are TGTGCCAGCAGCTTGGAAGGTCCTGCCAACTATGGCTACACCTTC. Amino acid sequence: CASSLEGPANYGYTF. Using reference TRBV7-8 and TRBJ1-2 for the parts outside the CDR3, the full variable domain is GAGVSQSPRYKVAKRGQDVALRCDPISGHVSLFWYQQALGQGPEFLTYFQNEAQLDKSGLPSDRFFAERPEGSVSTLKIQRTQQEDSAVYLCASSLEGPANYGYTFGSGTRLTVV.

This clonotype occurred a few times. V usage is TRBV7-2 and J usage is TRBJ2-1, with 12 bases lining up with TRBD2. The CDR3 covers 17 residues. Trimming at V came to 5 bases and at J to 2 bases, leaving 7 bases not matched to a gene. Looked up from germline, CDR1 is SGHTA and CDR2 is FQGNSA. The CDR3 sequence: CASSPRLAGDPYNEQFF. CDR3 nucleotide sequence: TGTGCCAGCAGCCCCCGACTAGCGGGAGACCCCTACAATGAGCAGTTCTTC.

The V call is TRBV7-2, the J call TRBJ2-7; the D gene is possibly TRBD1 (6 bases). The V gene lost 5 bases and the J gene lost 5 bases, with 19 bases spanning the gap. Per the germline V gene, CDR1 is SGHTA and CDR2 is FQGNSA. The CDR3 sequence is 15 residues long. The CDR3 sequence: CASSPLNRGRNEQYF. In DNA, the CDR3 is TGTGCCAGCAGCCCATTAAATAGGGGGAGAAACGAGCAGTACTTC.

The rearrangement uses TRBV29-1 and TRBJ2-3; possible D gene TRBD2, 6 bases. CDR1 and CDR2 (germline): SQVTM, ANQGSEA. The CDR3 sequence is 16 residues long. Trimming pared 1 base from V and 5 bases from J, leaving 19 bases between. The CDR3, as DNA: TGCAGCGTTGAAGTACGGGAGCGTCGGGTGGTAGATACGCAGTATTTT. Translated: CSVEVRERRVVDTQYF.

This clonotype has a count of ten or more. This chain links TRBV10-2 with TRBJ2-7, with D unclear. Trimming left V 5 bases short and J 6 bases short, with 20 bases between. This CDR3 has 15 residues. CDR1 is WSHSY and CDR2 is SAAADI in the germline V gene. This chain's CDR3 is CASSRRLEQLGEQYF. CDR3 nucleotide sequence: TGCGCCAGCAGTCGTAGGCTAGAACAGTTGGGCGAGCAGTACTTC.

V usage is TRBV6-5 and J usage is TRBJ2-5; TRBD1 matches at 7 bases. The CDR3 consists of 15 residues. CDR1 is MNHEY, CDR2 SVGAGI, per germline. V lost 4 bases, J lost 1 base, and 6 bases stayed unmatched. CDR3 region: CASSSETGTQETQYF. CDR3 sequence (DNA): TGTGCCAGCAGTTCCGAGACAGGGACCCAAGAGACCCAGTACTTC.

This clonotype was counted between two and nine times. The genes are TRBV10-3 and TRBJ2-7; 7 bases line up with TRBD2. Germline CDR1 ENHRY, CDR2 SYGVKD. V lost 0 bases and J lost 0; bases outside the gene matches: 8. The CDR3 covers 17 residues. CDR3 coding DNA: TGTGCCATCAGTGAGTCGGCCCTAGCGGATAGCTCCTACGAGCAGTACTTC. This translates into CAISESALADSSYEQYF.

Written as DNA, the CDR3 is TGCAGTGCTAGAGATCCAGCGGGGGGGCCTGAGGGGACCCAGTACTTC. It translates to CSARDPAGGPEGTQYF. The V and J genes are TRBV20-1 and TRBJ2-5; TRBD2 matches 10 bases. V shed 0 bases, J shed 7 bases, and the junction held 11 bases outside the gene matches. The CDR3 is made up of 16 amino acids. The V gene's germline CDR1 is DFQATT and CDR2 SNEGSKA (reference sequence).

The V and J genes are TRBV7-2 and TRBJ2-5; 12 nucleotides align to TRBD2. CDR3 size: 16 residues. V was pared by 5 bases and J by 0 bases, with 4 bases of the junction left unmatched. Germline V CDR1 and CDR2: SGHTA, FQGNSA. CDR3 DNA sequence: TGTGCCAGCAGCCCTAGCGGGAGGGCCAACCAAGAGACCCAGTACTTC. This translates into CASSPSGRANQETQYF. The entire variable domain, with the rest obtained from reference TRBV7-2 and TRBJ2-5, is as follows: GAGVSQSPSNKVTEKGKDVELRCDPISGHTALYWYRQSLGQGLEFLIYFQGNSAPDKSGLPSDRFSAERTGGSVSTLTIQRTQQEDSAVYLCASSPSGRANQETQYFGPGTRLLVL.